The T cell receptor beta chain under discussion was sequenced for a study of somatic mutations in cytotoxic T cells in rheumatoid arthritis (dated by TCRdb to 2015 to 2018). Turning to the overall study: Peripheral blood (approximately 27 ml EDTA) was collected from patients immediately after diagnosis and before any treatment began. A FACSAria II or Sony SH800 was used to flow-sort some V beta antibody-stained T-cell populations at nearly 100% purity, and TCRB sequencing was also done on sorted V beta1+ cells. To characterize clonality, the study used TCRB deep sequencing while asking whether somatic mutations are carried by expanded CD8+ T-cell clones in newly diagnosed, untreated rheumatoid arthritis. TCRB deep sequencing covered some 60 patients with rheumatoid arthritis along with 20 to 25 healthy controls. The median ages of the patient and control groups were essentially identical. Broad study findings and their caveats: CD8+ T-cell clonality in rheumatoid arthritis patients was not significantly different from that in age-matched healthy controls. Viral specificity could not be ruled out by absence from virus-specific databases, and the antigen targets of the expanded CD8+ clones remained unknown. In about an eighth of the roughly 60 patients the largest CD8+ clone exceeded 20% of CD8+ cells, and several identical CD8+ TCRB sequences were shared between blood and synovial fluid. In patients, CD8+ clonality rose with age (Spearman r ~ 0.5), which was not the case in healthy controls. The finding that TRBV07 was slightly underrepresented in patients was left unadjusted for multiple comparisons.

The CDR3 covers 16 residues, taking in both the cysteine and the phenylalanine. Of the read, only the CDR3 DNA is kept; its 48 bases are in frame from base 1. V was cut back by 8 bases and J by 12 bases, leaving a gap of 28 bases between them. Reading the germline V gene gives CDR1 SNHLY and CDR2 FYNNEI. Positive magnetic bead selection on an AutoMACS was used to isolate CD4+ and CD8+ cells, with flow cytometry used to check purity. After a first flow cytometry screen using a TCR V beta antibody panel, clonal expansions were characterized through TCRB deep sequencing of sorted CD8+ fractions. Ficoll-Paque PLUS density gradient separation was used to isolate peripheral blood mononuclear cells. DNA from CD4-enriched, CD8-enriched or PBMC samples was extracted using Nucleospin Tissue or Tissue XS kits and then quantified on a Qubit 2.0 fluorometer. TCRB CDR3 sequencing used the immunoSEQ assay on genomic DNA. The paper's data handling went like this. Only a few patient CD8+ clones larger than 1% matched published virus-specific TCRB sequences when compared against them. The analyses included only productive TCRB rearrangements. Clonality was expressed as a Shannon entropy-based productive clonality index, with each clone defined by a unique TCRB CDR3 sequence. The template counts of each clone relative to the total templates per sample were used to calculate repertoire overlap between two samples. V-gene usage measured by flow cytometry correlated with TCRB sequencing V-gene usage, with a Spearman r of roughly 0.64. This immuneACCESS table, as held by TCRdb, lists in-frame sequences with V and J called but not all clones. Of the missing ones, under half trace to an unresolved V gene in checked studies; the others have no known cause. Clone size and the V and J calls come from that table; the DNA yielded D and trimming. The sample yields approximately 18,000 clones; less than 90% were counted once. The top ten hold roughly 9.4% of the sample.

This clone was seen more than once but under ten times. It lacks a known antigen. Per-base quality was not reported, and no clone a single base away is much larger than it. The sequenced sample consisted of CD8+ T cells sorted from blood. The chain was built from TRBV2 and TRBJ1-4; a weak D assignment points to TRBD1 (5 bases agree). The receptor was derived from an adult with rheumatoid arthritis. For the CDR3, the sequence is CASHYPLGQLNEELFF. The nucleotide sequence reads as follows: TGTGCCAGCCACTACCCCCTCGGACAATTAAATGAGGAACTGTTTTTT.